A single sample gave rise to the 25 T cell receptor beta chains below, sequenced in a study of shared clonotypes between healthy human individuals (dated by TCRdb to about 2020). The library was built by means of the immunoSEQ multiplex PCR assay. TCRdb took this table from immuneACCESS and kept in-frame rearrangements with V and J called. Such tables lack part of the clones; where checked against another copy, unresolved V genes explain under half of the gap, and the rest is unexplained. A total of 2,500,000 or so clones appear in this sample, more than 80% of them only once. The top ten hold roughly 0.15% of the sample. Source material: naive CD4+ T cells sorted from blood. The cell subset or site label here, explained by the study, means: CD45RA+ positively selected. Receptors were obtained from a man younger than 35 in good health.

The chain combines TRBV5-6 with TRBJ1-6, with TRBD1 identical over 10 bases. Germline CDR1 is SGHDT and CDR2 is YYEEEE. V was pared by 4 bases and J by 10 bases, with 5 bases of the junction left unmatched. There are 14 residues in the CDR3. Written as DNA, the CDR3 is TGTGCCAGCAGCACCGACAGGGGGCTCTCACCCCTCCACTTT. It codes for CASSTDRGLSPLHF.

The V and J genes are TRBV5-6 and TRBJ2-7; 10 positions agree with TRBD1. Germline loops: CDR1 SGHDT, CDR2 YYEEEE. The CDR3 spans 19 residues. V lost 2 bases, J lost 2 bases, and 16 bases stayed unmatched. CDR3 in amino acids: CASSFRIDRGRGPPYEQYF. The CDR3 nucleotides read TGTGCCAGCAGCTTTCGAATAGACAGGGGGCGGGGCCCTCCCTACGAGCAGTACTTC.

The gene calls are TRBV18 and TRBJ2-3; D not certain. The germline gives CDR1 KGHSH, CDR2 LQKENI. V was pared by 2 bases and J by 2 bases, with 8 bases between. CDR3 size: 14 residues. The CDR3 loop is CASSPTKSTDTQYF. The CDR3 DNA follows: TGTGCCAGCTCACCAACCAAGTCCACAGATACGCAGTATTTT.

V is TRBV4-1 and J is TRBJ1-2; 9 nucleotides line up with TRBD1. The CDR3 sequence is 17 residues long. V was pared by 0 bases and J by 2 bases, with 7 bases of the junction left unmatched. CDR1 MGHRA and CDR2 YSYEKL come from the germline V gene. CDR3 sequence (DNA): TGCGCCAGCAGCCAAGAACAGAAGACAGGGGGAAACTATGGCTACACCTTC. This gives the protein CASSQEQKTGGNYGYTF.

J is TRBJ2-7 and V is TRBV19, with no clear D. V lost 1 base to trimming and J lost 3 bases, with 10 bases between them. Germline-derived CDR1 and CDR2 are LNHDA and SQIVND (reference sequence). The CDR3 has 14 amino acids. CDR3 bases: TGTGCCAGTAGTATAGGACCTGATGGCTACGAGCAGTACTTC. Residues: CASSIGPDGYEQYF.

As to this clone: This sample also contains other DNA sequences that code for the same CDR3. This rearrangement joins TRBV9 to TRBJ1-2; weak D call: TRBD1 (6 bases). Between the trimmed V and J ends, which lost 3 bases and 4 bases, there was a span of 10 bases. The CDR3 runs to 13 residues. Per the germline V gene, CDR1 is SGDLS and CDR2 is YYNGEE. The DNA of the CDR3 is TGTGCCAGCAGCGGAGGGGGTTCCTATGGCTACACCTTC. Translation: CASSGGGSYGYTF. The whole variable domain, remainder taken from reference TRBV9 and TRBJ1-2, is DSGVTQTPKHLITATGQRVTLRCSPRSGDLSVYWYQQSLDQGLQFLIQYYNGEERAKGNILERFSAQQFPDLHSELNLSSLELGDSALYFCASSGGGSYGYTFGSGTRLTVV.

This clone was counted a single time. The V gene is TRBV4-1, the J gene TRBJ2-3, with TRBD1 identical over 10 bases. Trimming took 3 bases from V and 3 from J; bases not matched to a gene: 6. CDR3 length: 16 residues. Germline V gene data show CDR1 as MGHRA and CDR2 as YSYEKL. The CDR3 DNA sequence: TGCGCCAGCAGCCATACCGGGACAGGGGTTACAGATACGCAGTATTTT. This codes for CASSHTGTGVTDTQYF.

The chain is built from TRBV18 and TRBJ2-1; 11 positions match TRBD2. Germline V CDR1 and CDR2: KGHSH, LQKENI. This CDR3 is built from 20 residues. Trimming removed 1 base from V and 0 bases from J; junction bases left unmatched: 11. The chain's CDR3 is CASSPRWLAGGPSSYNEQFF. For the CDR3, the DNA is TGTGCCAGCTCACCACGATGGCTAGCGGGGGGTCCTAGCTCCTACAATGAGCAGTTCTTC.

The rearrangement uses TRBV10-3 and TRBJ2-1, with D hard to call. CDR3 length: 13 amino acids. Germline CDR1 is ENHRY and CDR2 is SYGVKD. Trimming took 11 bases from V and 0 from J, leaving 11 bases between them. CDR3 loop: CAAQDGSYNEQFF. CDR3 in DNA: TGTGCCGCTCAAGACGGCTCCTACAATGAGCAGTTCTTC.

The chain joins TRBV30 to TRBJ2-5; 8 bases agree with TRBD2. There are 14 residues in the CDR3. J lost 11 bases, V lost 5 bases, and 16 bases had no gene match. Germline V gives CDR1 GTSNPN, CDR2 SVGIG (reference sequence). For the CDR3, the DNA is TGTGCCTGGGGAAAGGGACTAGGGATGGGGGAGCAGTACTTC. The encoded protein is CAWGKGLGMGEQYF.

The rearrangement uses TRBV7-2 and TRBJ2-5; 10 bases agree with TRBD2. CDR1 and CDR2 from the germline V gene are SGHTA and FQGNSA. The CDR3 contains 16 residues. The V gene end was trimmed by 0 bases and the J gene end by 2 bases; junction bases not matched to a gene: 3. CDR3 region: CASSLASSGGQETQYF. The CDR3, as DNA: TGTGCCAGCAGCTTAGCTTCTAGCGGGGGACAAGAGACCCAGTACTTC.

The rearrangement uses TRBV6-1 and TRBJ2-2, with 11 bases identical to TRBD2. The germline CDR1 and CDR2 sequences are MNHNS and SASEGT. This CDR3 is 15 amino acids long. V gave up 10 bases and J gave up 4 bases; unmatched junction bases: 8. CDR3 residues: CATKGTSGFTGELFF. The CDR3 DNA follows: TGTGCCACCAAGGGGACTAGCGGTTTCACCGGGGAGCTGTTTTTT.

On this clone: The identical CDR3 is also encoded by other nucleotide sequences in the sample. CDR3 protein: CASSPPALYEQYF. The CDR3 coding sequence is TGTGCCAGCTCACCACCCGCCCTCTACGAGCAGTACTTC. This chain uses TRBV18 with TRBJ2-7; D gene unclear. The germline V gene encodes CDR1 KGHSH and CDR2 LQKENI. Trimming shortened V by 0 bases and J by 3 bases, and 6 bases separated the two germline ends. This CDR3 is 13 amino acids long.

The V gene is TRBV4-1, the J gene TRBJ2-5, with D possibly matching TRBD2 (6 bases). With the DNA end fitting TRBJ2-7 better, the J assignment may be wrong. Germline CDR1 MGHRA, CDR2 YSYEKL. The CDR3 is 16 amino acids. The CDR3 loop reads CASSQDRDSAYYEQYF. In DNA, the CDR3 is TGCGCCAGCAGCCAAGACCGGGACTCGGCGTACTACGAGCAGTACTTC.

The rearrangement joins TRBV7-2 to TRBJ2-7; D unresolved. The germline CDR1 and CDR2 sequences are SGHTA and FQGNSA. The CDR3 spans 14 residues. Trimming cost V 5 bases and J 0 bases, with 11 bases left between them. The CDR3 loop reads CASSLLFGSYEQYF. CDR3 sequence (DNA): TGTGCCAGCAGCCTTCTTTTCGGCTCCTACGAGCAGTACTTC.

The chain recombines TRBV27 with TRBJ1-2, with D hard to call. V was trimmed by 6 bases and J by 0 bases, leaving 14 bases between them. The CDR3 is 15 residues long. Germline assignment: CDR1 MNHEY and CDR2 SMNVEV (reference sequence). CDR3 sequence reads: CASRLSFQANYGYTF. CDR3 coding DNA: TGTGCCAGCAGACTCTCATTCCAGGCTAACTATGGCTACACCTTC.

The V and J genes are TRBV5-6 and TRBJ2-1; 12 nucleotides match TRBD2. This CDR3 is built from 15 residues. Germline CDR1 SGHDT, CDR2 YYEEEE. Unmatched junction bases numbered 7, after V lost 4 bases and J lost 8 bases. CDR3 region: CASSPPSGRVYEQFF. The CDR3 nucleotides are TGTGCCAGCAGCCCCCCTAGCGGGAGGGTGTATGAGCAGTTCTTC.

The chain employs TRBV19 and TRBJ1-4; tentative D call: TRBD1 (5 bases). V gave up 9 bases and J gave up 6 bases, with 20 bases separating them. This CDR3 is built from 15 residues. The germline V gene encodes CDR1 LNHDA and CDR2 SQIVND (reference sequence). The CDR3 loop is CASTTVGVPYEKLFF. As DNA, the CDR3 is TGTGCCAGCACCACGGTGGGGGTCCCCTATGAAAAACTGTTTTTT.

Turning to this clone: Other DNA variants within this sample encode the same CDR3. The rearrangement links TRBV5-1 to TRBJ2-3, with a tentative D call TRBD1 (5 bases). Per germline, CDR1 SGHRS and CDR2 YFSETQ. The CDR3 contains 13 residues. V was shortened by 4 bases and J by 3 bases, with 9 bases between the two germline ends. The CDR3 bases are TGCGCCAGCAGCCAGTCAGGGACAGATACGCAGTATTTT. Translating it yields CASSQSGTDTQYF.

This rearrangement joins TRBV10-1 to TRBJ2-5; D is possibly TRBD2 (6 bases). This CDR3 spans 15 amino acids. V dropped 0 bases and J dropped 7 bases, with 15 bases sitting between them. Germline V CDR1 and CDR2: WNHNN, SYGVQD (reference sequence). CDR3 residues: CASSESLGGVGTQYF. The CDR3 DNA follows: TGCGCCAGCAGTGAGTCGCTTGGCGGGGTCGGGACCCAGTACTTC.

As for this clone: This sample also contains other DNA sequences that code for the same CDR3. V is TRBV6-5 and J is TRBJ1-1; D not resolved. Trimming cost V 2 bases and J 8 bases, with 12 bases left between them. The CDR3 contains 13 residues. CDR1 MNHEY and CDR2 SVGAGI come from the germline V gene. The CDR3 DNA follows: TGTGCCAGCAGTTACCTGGGTCATACAGAAGCTTTCTTT. Amino acids: CASSYLGHTEAFF.

The chain links TRBV4-1 to TRBJ2-1; D gene unclear. CDR1 MGHRA and CDR2 YSYEKL come from the germline V gene. The CDR3 consists of 14 residues. V gave up 7 bases and J gave up 0 bases, with 10 bases separating them. For the CDR3, the DNA is TGCGCCAGCAATCGCCAGAGCTCCTACAATGAGCAGTTCTTC. Its protein product is CASNRQSSYNEQFF.

The rearrangement uses TRBV6-5 and TRBJ2-2, with 10 nucleotides matching TRBD1. V was clipped by 0 bases and J by 4 bases; unmatched bases: 2. The CDR3 loop spans 16 amino acids. Per the germline V gene, CDR1 is MNHEY and CDR2 is SVGAGI. CDR3 protein: CASSYSWTGGTGELFF. As DNA, the CDR3 is TGTGCCAGCAGTTACTCGTGGACAGGGGGCACCGGGGAGCTGTTTTTT.

The chain couples TRBV30 to TRBJ1-5, with a possible D match to TRBD1 (6 bases). Germline V CDR1 and CDR2: GTSNPN, SVGIG (reference sequence). The CDR3 contains 18 residues. The V gene lost 2 bases and the J gene lost 3 bases, with 23 bases spanning the gap. The CDR3 DNA is TGTGCCTGGAGTCGAATGGGGACGGGCACAGGGTTCAATCAGCCCCAGCATTTT. Encoded protein: CAWSRMGTGTGFNQPQHF.

The chain recombines TRBV6-5 with TRBJ2-7, with 8 nucleotides matching TRBD1. Germline CDR1 and CDR2: MNHEY and SVGAGI. The CDR3 has 14 amino acids. V trimming: 5 bases; J trimming: 5 bases; junction bases outside the gene matches: 8. The CDR3 nucleotides read TGTGCCAGCAGTGTCCGGACAGGGCAGGACGAGCAGTACTTC. Its translation is CASSVRTGQDEQYF.